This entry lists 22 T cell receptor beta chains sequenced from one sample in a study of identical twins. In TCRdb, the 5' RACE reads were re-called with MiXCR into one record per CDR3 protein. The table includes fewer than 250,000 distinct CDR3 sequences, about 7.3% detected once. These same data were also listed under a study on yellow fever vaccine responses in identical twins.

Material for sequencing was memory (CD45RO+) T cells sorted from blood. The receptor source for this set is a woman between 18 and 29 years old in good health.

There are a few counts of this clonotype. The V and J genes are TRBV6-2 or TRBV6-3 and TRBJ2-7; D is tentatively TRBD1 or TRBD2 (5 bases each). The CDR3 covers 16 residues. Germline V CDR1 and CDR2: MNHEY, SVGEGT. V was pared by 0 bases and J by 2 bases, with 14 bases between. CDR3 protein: CASSYSTSRGAYEQYV. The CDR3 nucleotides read TGTGCCAGCAGTTACTCGACCTCCCGAGGGGCCTACGAGCAGTACGTC.

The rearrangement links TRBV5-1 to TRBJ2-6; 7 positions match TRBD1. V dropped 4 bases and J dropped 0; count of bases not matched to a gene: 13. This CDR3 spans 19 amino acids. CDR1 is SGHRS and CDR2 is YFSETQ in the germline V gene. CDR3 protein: CASSPLPPTGLSGANVLTF. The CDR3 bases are TGCGCCAGCAGCCCCTTACCCCCGACAGGGCTCTCTGGGGCCAACGTCCTGACTTTC. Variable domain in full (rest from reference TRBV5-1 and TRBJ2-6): KAGVTQTPRYLIKTRGQQVTLSCSPISGHRSVSWYQQTPGQGLQFLFEYFSETQRNKGNFPGRFSGRQFSNSRSEMNVSTLELGDSALYLCASSPLPPTGLSGANVLTFGAGSRLTVL.

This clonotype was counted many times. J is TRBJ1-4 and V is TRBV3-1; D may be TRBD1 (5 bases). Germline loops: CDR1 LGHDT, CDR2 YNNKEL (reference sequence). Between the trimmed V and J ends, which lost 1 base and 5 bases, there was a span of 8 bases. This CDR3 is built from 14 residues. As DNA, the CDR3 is TGTGCCAGCAGCCAAGCAGGGAGCAATGAAAAACTGTTTTTT. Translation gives CASSQAGSNEKLFF.

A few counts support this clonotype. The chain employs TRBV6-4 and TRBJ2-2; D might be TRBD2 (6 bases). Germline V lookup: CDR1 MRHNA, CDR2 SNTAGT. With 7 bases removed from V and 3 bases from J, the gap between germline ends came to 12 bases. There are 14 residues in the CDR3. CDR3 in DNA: TGTGCCAGCAAAACGACTAGGGACACCGGGGAGCTGTTTTTT. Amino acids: CASKTTRDTGELFF.

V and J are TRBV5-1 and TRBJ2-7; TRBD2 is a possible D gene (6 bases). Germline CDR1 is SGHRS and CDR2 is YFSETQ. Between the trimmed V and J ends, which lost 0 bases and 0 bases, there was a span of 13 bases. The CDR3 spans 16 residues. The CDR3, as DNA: TGCGCCAGCAGCTTGGTCGGACCCGGGGGCTCCTACGAGCAGTACTTC. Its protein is CASSLVGPGGSYEQYF.

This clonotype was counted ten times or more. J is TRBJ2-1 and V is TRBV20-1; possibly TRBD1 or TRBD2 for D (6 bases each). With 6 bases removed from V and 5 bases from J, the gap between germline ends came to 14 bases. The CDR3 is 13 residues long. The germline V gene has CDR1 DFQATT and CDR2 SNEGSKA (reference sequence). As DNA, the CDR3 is TGCAGTGCCCCGGAGGGGGGTCACAATGAGCAGTTCTTC. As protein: CSAPEGGHNEQFF.

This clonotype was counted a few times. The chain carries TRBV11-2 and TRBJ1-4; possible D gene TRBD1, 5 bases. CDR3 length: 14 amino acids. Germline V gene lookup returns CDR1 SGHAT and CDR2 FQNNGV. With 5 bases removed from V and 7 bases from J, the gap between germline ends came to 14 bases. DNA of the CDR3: TGTGCCAGCAGCATTCAGGGTGGGGTTGAAAAACTGTTTTTT. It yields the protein CASSIQGGVEKLFF.

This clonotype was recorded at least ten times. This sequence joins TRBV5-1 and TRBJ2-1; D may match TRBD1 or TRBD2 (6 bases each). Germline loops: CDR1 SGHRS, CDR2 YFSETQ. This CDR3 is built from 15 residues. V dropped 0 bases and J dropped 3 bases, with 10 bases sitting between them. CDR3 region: CASSLGGADYNEQFF. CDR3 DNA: TGCGCCAGCAGCTTGGGGGGGGCCGACTACAATGAGCAGTTCTTC.

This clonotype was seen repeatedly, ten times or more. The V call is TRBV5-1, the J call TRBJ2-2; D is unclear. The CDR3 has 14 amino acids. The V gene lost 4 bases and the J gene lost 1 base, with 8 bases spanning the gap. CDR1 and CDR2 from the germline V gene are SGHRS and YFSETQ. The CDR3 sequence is CASSAYRNTGELFF. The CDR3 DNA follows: TGCGCCAGCAGCGCCTACAGGAACACCGGGGAGCTGTTTTTT.

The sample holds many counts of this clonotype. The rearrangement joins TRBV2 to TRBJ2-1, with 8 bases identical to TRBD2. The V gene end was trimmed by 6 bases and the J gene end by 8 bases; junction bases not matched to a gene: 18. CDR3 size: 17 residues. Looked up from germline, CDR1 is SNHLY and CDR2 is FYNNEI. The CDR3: CASSSRTSSTTADEQFF. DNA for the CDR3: TGTGCCAGCAGCTCCCGGACTAGCTCCACCACGGCGGATGAGCAGTTCTTC.

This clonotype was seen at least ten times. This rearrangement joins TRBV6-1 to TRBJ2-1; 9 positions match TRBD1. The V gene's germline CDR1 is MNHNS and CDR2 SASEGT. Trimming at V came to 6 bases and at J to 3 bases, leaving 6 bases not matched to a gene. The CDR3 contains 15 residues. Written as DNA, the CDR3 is TGTGCCAGCAGCCAGACAGGGGGTAACTACAATGAGCAGTTCTTC. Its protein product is CASSQTGGNYNEQFF.

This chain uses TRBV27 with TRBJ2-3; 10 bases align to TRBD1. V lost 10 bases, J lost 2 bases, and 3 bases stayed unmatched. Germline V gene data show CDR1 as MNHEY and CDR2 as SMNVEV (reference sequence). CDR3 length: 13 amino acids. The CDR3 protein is CATRQGATDTQYF. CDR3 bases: TGTGCCACCCGACAGGGGGCCACAGATACGCAGTATTTT.

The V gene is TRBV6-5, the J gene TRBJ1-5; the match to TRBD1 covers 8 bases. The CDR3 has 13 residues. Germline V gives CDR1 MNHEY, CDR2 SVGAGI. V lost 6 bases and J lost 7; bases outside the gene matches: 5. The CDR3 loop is CASRLSGGQPQHF. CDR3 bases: TGTGCCAGCAGGTTATCAGGGGGCCAGCCCCAGCATTTT.

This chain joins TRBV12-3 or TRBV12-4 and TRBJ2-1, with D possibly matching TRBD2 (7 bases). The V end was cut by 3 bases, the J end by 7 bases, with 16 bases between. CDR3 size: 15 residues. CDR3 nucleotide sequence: TGTGCCAGCAGTTTTTGGGGGGGGGCGGGTAATGAGCAGTTCTTC. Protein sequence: CASSFWGGAGNEQFF.

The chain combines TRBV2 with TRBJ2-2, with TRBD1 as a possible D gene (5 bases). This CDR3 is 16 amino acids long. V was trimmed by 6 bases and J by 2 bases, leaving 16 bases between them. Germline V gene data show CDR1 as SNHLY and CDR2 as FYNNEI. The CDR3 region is CASRRTGHLNTGELFF. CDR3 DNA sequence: TGTGCCAGCAGACGAACAGGACATCTAAACACCGGGGAGCTGTTTTTT.

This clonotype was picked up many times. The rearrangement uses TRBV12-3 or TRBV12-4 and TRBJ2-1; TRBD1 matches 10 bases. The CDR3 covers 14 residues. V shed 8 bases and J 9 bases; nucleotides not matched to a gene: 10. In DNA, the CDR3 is TGTGCCAGCGGCCGGACAGGGGGATTCATTGAGCAGTTCTTC. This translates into CASGRTGGFIEQFF.

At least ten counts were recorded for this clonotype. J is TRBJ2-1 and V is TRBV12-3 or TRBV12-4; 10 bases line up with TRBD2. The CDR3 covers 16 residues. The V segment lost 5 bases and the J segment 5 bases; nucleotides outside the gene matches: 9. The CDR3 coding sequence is TGTGCCAGCAGTGCCTCTAGCGGGAGTTTGGACAATGAGCAGTTCTTC. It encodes CASSASSGSLDNEQFF.

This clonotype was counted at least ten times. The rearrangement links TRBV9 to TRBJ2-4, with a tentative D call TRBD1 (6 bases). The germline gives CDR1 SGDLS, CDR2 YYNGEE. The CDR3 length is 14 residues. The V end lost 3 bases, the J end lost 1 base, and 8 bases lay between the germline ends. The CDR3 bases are TGTGCCAGCAGCGAGAGGGGGGCCAAAAACATTCAGTACTTC. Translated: CASSERGAKNIQYF.

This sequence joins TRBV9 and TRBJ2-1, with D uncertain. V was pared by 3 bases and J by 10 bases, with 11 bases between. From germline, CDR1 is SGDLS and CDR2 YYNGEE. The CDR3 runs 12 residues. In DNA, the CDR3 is TGTGCCAGCAGCGCTAACATTTGGGAGCAGTTCTTC. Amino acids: CASSANIWEQFF.

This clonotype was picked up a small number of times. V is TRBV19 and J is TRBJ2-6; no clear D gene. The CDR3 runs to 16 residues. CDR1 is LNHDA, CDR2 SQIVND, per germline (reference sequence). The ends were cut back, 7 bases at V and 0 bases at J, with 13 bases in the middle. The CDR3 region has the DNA TGTGCCAGTACGGAAGGGATCCACTCTGGGGCCAACGTCCTGACTTTC. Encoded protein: CASTEGIHSGANVLTF.

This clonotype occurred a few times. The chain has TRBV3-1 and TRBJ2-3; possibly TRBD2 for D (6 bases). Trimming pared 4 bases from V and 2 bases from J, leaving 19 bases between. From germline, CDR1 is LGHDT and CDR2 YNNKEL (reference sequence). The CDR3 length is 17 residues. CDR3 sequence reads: CASSRANWRGDTDTQYF. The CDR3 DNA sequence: TGTGCCAGCAGCCGCGCTAATTGGCGGGGCGACACAGATACGCAGTATTTT.

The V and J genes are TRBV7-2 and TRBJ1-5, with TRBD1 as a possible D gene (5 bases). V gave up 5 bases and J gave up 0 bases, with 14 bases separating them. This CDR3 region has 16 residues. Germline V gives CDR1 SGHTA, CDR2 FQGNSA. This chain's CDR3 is CASSPDSILSNQPQHF. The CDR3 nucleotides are TGTGCCAGCAGCCCTGACAGCATCCTTAGCAATCAGCCCCAGCATTTT.